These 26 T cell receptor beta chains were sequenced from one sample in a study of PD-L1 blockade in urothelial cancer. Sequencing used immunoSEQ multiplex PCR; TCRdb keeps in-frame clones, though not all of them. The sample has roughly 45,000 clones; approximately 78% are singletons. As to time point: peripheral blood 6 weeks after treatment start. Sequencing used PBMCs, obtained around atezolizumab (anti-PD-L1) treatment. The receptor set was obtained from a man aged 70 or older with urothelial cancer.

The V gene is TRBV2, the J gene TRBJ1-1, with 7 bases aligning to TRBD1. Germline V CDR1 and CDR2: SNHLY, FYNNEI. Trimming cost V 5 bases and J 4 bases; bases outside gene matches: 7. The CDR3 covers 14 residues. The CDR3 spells CASSPGTVSTEAFF. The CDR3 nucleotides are TGTGCCAGCAGTCCCGGGACAGTGAGCACTGAAGCTTTCTTT.

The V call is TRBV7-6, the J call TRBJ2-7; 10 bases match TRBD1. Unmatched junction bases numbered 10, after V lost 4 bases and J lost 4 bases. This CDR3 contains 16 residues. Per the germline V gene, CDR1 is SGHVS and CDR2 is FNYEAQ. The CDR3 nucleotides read TGTGCCAGCAGCTCCTCCGGGGGGACAGGGGTTTACGAGCAGTACTTC. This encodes CASSSSGGTGVYEQYF.

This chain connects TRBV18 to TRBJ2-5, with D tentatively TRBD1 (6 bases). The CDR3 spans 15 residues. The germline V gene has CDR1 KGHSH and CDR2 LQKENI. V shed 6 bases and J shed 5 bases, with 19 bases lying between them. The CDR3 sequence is CASSFGTQKEETQYF. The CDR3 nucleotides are TGTGCCAGCTCCTTTGGGACACAAAAAGAGGAGACCCAGTACTTC.

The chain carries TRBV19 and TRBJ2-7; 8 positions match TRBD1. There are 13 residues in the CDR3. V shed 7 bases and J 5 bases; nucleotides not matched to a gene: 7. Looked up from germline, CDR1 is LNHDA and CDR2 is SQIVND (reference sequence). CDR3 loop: CASTQGALDEQYF. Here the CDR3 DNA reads TGTGCCAGTACCCAGGGGGCCTTGGACGAGCAGTACTTC.

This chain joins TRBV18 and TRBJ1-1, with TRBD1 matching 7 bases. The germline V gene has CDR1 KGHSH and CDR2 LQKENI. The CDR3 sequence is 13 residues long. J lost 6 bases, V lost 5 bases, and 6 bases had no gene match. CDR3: CASSSNRGPEAFF. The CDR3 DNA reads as TGTGCCAGCTCATCCAACAGGGGTCCTGAAGCTTTCTTT.

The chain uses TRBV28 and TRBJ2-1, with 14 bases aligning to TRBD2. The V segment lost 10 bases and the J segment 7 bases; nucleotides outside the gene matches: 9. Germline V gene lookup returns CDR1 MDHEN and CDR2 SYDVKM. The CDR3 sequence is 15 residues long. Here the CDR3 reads CAIEGLAGAGNEQFF. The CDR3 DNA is TGTGCCATCGAGGGACTAGCGGGAGCTGGGAATGAGCAGTTCTTC.

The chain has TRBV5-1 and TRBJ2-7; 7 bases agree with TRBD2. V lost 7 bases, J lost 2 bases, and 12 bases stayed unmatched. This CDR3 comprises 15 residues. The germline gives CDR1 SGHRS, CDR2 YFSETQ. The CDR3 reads CASRTSSGRAYEQYF. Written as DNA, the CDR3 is TGCGCCAGCCGAACCTCTAGCGGAAGGGCCTACGAGCAGTACTTC.

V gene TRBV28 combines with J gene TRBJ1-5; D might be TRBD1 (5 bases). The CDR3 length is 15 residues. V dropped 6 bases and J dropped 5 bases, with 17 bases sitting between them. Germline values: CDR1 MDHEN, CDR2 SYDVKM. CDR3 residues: CASSPGTAGDQPQHF. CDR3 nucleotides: TGTGCCAGCAGCCCCGGGACGGCGGGGGATCAGCCCCAGCATTTT.

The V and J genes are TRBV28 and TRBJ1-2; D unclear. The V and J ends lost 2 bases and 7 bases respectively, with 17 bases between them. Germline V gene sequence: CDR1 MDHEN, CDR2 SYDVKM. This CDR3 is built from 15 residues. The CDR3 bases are TGTGCCAGCAGTTTAGGATGGGCCTCCTCCTCTGGCTACACCTTC. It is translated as CASSLGWASSSGYTF.

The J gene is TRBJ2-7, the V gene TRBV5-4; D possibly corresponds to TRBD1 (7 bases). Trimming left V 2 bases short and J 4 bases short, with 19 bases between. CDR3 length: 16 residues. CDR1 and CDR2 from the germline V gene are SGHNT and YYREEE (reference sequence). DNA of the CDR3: TGTGCCAGCAGCTTCGGTTTAGGGCAGGGGGGTTACGAGCAGTACTTC. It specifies CASSFGLGQGGYEQYF.

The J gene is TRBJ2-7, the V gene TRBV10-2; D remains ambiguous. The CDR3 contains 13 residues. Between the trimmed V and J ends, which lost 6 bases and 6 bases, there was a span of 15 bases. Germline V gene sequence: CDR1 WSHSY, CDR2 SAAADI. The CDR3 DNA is TGCGCCAGCAGCACTTCCAACGGCGGCGAGCAGTACTTC. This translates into CASSTSNGGEQYF.

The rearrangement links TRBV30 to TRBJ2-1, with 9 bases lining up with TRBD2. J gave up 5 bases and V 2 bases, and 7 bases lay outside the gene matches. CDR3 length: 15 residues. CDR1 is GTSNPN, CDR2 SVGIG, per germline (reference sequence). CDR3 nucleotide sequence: TGTGCCTGGAGTCTGGGACTAGCAGGCAACAATGAGCAGTTCTTC. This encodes CAWSLGLAGNNEQFF.

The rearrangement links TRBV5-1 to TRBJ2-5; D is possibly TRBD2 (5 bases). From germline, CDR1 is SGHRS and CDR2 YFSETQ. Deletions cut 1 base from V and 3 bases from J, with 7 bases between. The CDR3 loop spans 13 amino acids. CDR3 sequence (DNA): TGCGCCAGCAGCTTGCAACTAGAAGAGACCCAGTACTTC. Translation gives CASSLQLEETQYF. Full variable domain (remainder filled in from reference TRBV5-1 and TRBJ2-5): KAGVTQTPRYLIKTRGQQVTLSCSPISGHRSVSWYQQTPGQGLQFLFEYFSETQRNKGNFPGRFSGRQFSNSRSEMNVSTLELGDSALYLCASSLQLEETQYFGPGTRLLVL.

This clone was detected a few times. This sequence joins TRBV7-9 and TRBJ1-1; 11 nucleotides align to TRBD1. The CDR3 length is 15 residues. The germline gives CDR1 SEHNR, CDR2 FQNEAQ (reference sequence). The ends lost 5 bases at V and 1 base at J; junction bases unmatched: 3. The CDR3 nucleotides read TGTGCCAGCAGCATGGGACAGGGGGGGAACACTGAAGCTTTCTTT. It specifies CASSMGQGGNTEAFF.

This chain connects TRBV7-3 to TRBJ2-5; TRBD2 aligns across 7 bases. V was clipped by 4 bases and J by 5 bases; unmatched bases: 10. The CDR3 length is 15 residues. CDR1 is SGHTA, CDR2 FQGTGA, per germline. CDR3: CASSSGGRGGETQYF. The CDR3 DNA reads TGTGCCAGCAGCTCCGGGGGGAGGGGTGGCGAGACCCAGTACTTC.

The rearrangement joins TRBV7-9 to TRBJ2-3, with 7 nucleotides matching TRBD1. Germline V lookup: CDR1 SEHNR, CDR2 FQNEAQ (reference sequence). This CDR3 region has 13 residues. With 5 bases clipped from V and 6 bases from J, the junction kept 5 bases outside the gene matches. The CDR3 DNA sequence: TGTGCCAGCAGCCGGACAGGCGGGGATACGCAGTATTTT. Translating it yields CASSRTGGDTQYF.

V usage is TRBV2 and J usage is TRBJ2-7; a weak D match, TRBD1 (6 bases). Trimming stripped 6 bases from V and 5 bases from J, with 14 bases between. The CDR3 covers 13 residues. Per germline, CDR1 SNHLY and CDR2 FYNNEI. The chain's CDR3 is CASRGTPSNEQYF. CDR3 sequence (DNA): TGTGCCAGCAGGGGGACACCTTCCAACGAGCAGTACTTC.

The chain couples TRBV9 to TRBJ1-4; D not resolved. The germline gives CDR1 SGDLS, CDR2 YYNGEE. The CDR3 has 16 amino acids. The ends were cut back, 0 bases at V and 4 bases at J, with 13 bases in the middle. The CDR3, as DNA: TGTGCCAGCAGCGTAGGTCCAGCGGATCATAATGAAAAACTGTTTTTT. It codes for CASSVGPADHNEKLFF.

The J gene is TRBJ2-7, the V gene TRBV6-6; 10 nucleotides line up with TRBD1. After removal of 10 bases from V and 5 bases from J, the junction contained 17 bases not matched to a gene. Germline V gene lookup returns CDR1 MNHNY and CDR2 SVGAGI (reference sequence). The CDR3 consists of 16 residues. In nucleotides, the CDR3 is TGTGCCACCAGAGCTTCCGCCGGGACAGGGGTTCACGAGCAGTACTTC. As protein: CATRASAGTGVHEQYF.

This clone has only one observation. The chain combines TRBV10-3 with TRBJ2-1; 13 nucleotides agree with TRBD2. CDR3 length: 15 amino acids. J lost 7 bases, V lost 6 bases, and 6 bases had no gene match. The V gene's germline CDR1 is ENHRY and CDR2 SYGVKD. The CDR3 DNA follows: TGTGCCATCAGCCCGACTAGCGGGAGGACAAATGAGCAGTTCTTC. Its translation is CAISPTSGRTNEQFF.

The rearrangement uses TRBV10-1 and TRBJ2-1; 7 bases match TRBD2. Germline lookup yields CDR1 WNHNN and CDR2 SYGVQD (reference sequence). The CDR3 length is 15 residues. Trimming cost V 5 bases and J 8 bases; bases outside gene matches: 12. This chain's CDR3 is CASSLGTNLRHEQFF. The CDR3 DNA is TGCGCCAGCAGTCTCGGGACTAACTTAAGGCATGAGCAGTTCTTC.

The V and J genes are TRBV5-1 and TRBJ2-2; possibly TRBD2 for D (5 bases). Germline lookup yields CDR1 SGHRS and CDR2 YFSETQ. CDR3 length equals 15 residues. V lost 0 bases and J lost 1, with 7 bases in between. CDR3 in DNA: TGCGCCAGCAGCTTGGGGGGAGTGAACACCGGGGAGCTGTTTTTT. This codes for CASSLGGVNTGELFF.

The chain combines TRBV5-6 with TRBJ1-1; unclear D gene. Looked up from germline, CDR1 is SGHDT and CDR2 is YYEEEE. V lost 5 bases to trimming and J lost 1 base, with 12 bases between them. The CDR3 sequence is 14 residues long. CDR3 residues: CASSRDPGNTEAFF. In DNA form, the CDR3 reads TGTGCCAGCAGTCGAGATCCAGGGAACACTGAAGCTTTCTTT.

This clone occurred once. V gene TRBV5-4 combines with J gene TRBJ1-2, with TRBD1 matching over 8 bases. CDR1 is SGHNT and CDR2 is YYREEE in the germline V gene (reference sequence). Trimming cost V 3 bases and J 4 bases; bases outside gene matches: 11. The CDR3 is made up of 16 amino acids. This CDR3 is CASSSGGPKDPYGYTF. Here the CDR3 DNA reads TGTGCCAGCAGCTCAGGGGGCCCGAAGGATCCCTATGGCTACACCTTC.

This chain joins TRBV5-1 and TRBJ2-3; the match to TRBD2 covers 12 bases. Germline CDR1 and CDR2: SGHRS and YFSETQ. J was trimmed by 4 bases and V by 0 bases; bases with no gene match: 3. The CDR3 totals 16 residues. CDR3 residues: CASSLGLAGVADTQYF. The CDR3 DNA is TGCGCCAGCAGCTTGGGACTAGCGGGAGTTGCAGATACGCAGTATTTT. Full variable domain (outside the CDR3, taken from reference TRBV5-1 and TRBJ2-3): KAGVTQTPRYLIKTRGQQVTLSCSPISGHRSVSWYQQTPGQGLQFLFEYFSETQRNKGNFPGRFSGRQFSNSRSEMNVSTLELGDSALYLCASSLGLAGVADTQYFGPGTRLTVL.

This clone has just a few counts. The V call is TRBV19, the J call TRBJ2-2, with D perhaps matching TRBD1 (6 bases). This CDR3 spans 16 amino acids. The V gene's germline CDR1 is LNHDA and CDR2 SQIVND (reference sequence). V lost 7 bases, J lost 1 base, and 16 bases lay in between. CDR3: CASISTGTLNTGELFF. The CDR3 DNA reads TGTGCCAGTATCTCGACCGGGACACTGAACACCGGGGAGCTGTTTTTT.